Listed below are T cell receptor beta chains from one sample, sequenced in a study of T-cell memory formation after mild COVID-19. A single record per CDR3 protein comes from TCRdb applying MiXCR to the 5' RACE reads. The profile shows about 390,000 distinct CDR3 sequences, about a sixth of them singletons. Sequencing used PBMCs or a T cell subset sorted from them (not recorded which). These receptors came from a man aged 18 to 29 who had mild COVID-19 (a few samples of this study predate the infection). Cell type and time point are not known. Both conserved end residues are part of each CDR3.

j_call v_call cdr3_aa
TRBJ1-1 TRBV19 CASRNEGGPKAFF
TRBJ2-1 TRBV6-5 CASSYSGGGVEQFF
TRBJ2-1 TRBV11-1 CASSLARGQGDYNEQFF
TRBJ1-5 TRBV24-1 CATSKGSNQPQHF
TRBJ2-5 TRBV5-1 CASSPGVETQYF
TRBJ2-1 TRBV24-1 CATSEASGGPGEQFF
TRBJ2-2 TRBV7-9 CASRPTGIGELFF
TRBJ2-3 TRBV7-3 CASSFIAGGDTQYF
TRBJ1-6 TRBV28 CASSLVGQGNSPLHF
TRBJ1-4 TRBV5-1 CASSPGAAPSEKLFF
TRBJ2-1 TRBV27 CASRPGAGGQYNEQFF
TRBJ1-1 TRBV4-3 CASSQSWKARGWTEAFF
TRBJ1-1 TRBV3-1 CASSQPGLGEAFF
TRBJ1-1 TRBV9 CASSVVGGGTEAFF
TRBJ1-6 TRBV3-1 CASSQGTYNSPLHF
TRBJ1-2 TRBV5-1 CASSFRAGGEDGYTF
TRBJ2-7 TRBV28 CASSRGGGAPYEQYF
TRBJ2-7 TRBV20-1 CSAITGPNEQYF
TRBJ2-5 TRBV20-1 CSARDGQGLQETQYF
TRBJ1-4 TRBV7-9 CASWETGEISGEKLFF
TRBJ2-3 TRBV7-2 CASSLARGSDTQYF
TRBJ2-1 TRBV7-2 CASSLQTAGVGDEQFF
TRBJ2-3 TRBV24-1 CATSDSTAYTDTQYF
TRBJ2-1 TRBV6-4 CASSKSGGAMDEQFF
TRBJ2-3 TRBV12-3/TRBV12-4 CASSLSGPTDTQYF
TRBJ2-1 TRBV6-1 CASSELGLGEQFF
TRBJ1-2 TRBV12-3/TRBV12-4 CASSLGGRDYGYTF
TRBJ2-7 TRBV18 CASSYPARSYEQYF
TRBJ1-5 TRBV29-1 CSVGPGGNQPQHF
TRBJ2-4 TRBV5-1 CASSLVPEGAKNIQYF